This T cell receptor beta chain was found in a study of T cells after posttransplantation cyclophosphamide (dated by TCRdb to the mid-2010s). The study in broad terms: T cell repertoire reconstitution was tracked by TRB sequencing after myeloablative bone marrow transplantation in which posttransplantation cyclophosphamide was used as GVHD prophylaxis. Antigen receptor sequencing covered samples from roughly 40 PTCy-treated patients and some 15 of their related bone marrow donors. Blood from every one of the 30 to 35 PTCy patients who had 1-year posttransplant specimens underwent TRB sequencing. In 3 patients, up to about 3 additional blood samples taken between 2 and 5.2 years after transplant also underwent TRB sequencing, as did pretransplant blood from several patients. Because TRA and TRB clonality correlated tightly in roughly nine samples, later TCR analyses were limited to TRB. Public TRB sequences were queried against a database of over 3,000 sequences associated with responses to pathogens, tumor antigens, self-antigens and alloantigens. The full study reports these points: At 1-2 months, donor-recipient similarity was low but rose over the first year, and the later blood repertoires were often dominated by donor CD8+ memory clones. The TRB repertoires of T cells infiltrating skin or the GI tract showed only limited overlap with the TRB repertoires found in blood. Across the roughly 48 patients, TRB clonality was highly associated with recipient CMV seropositivity and CMV reactivation, and diversity with PTCy was similar to that in the CNI/methotrexate controls.

To count as naive, T cells had to be viable CD3+CD4+ or CD3+CD8+ cells with a CCR7+CD45RA+CD45RO-CD95-CD27+CD28+ profile. Peripheral blood samples were provided by related bone marrow donors on the day of marrow donation. Peripheral blood and bone marrow mononuclear cells were isolated by Ficoll-Hypaque density centrifugation and cryopreserved. CD4+ and CD8+ T cells, including naive and memory subsets, were sorted by FACS on a FACSAria II. Concerning this clone: Its specific antigen is unknown. It has no much larger one-base neighbor in the sample; base qualities were not kept.

Genomic DNA was used for TRB sequencing, which was performed with the immunoSEQ assay at survey resolution or with the hsTCRB kit. In the source study's methods: The immunoSEQ software was used for initial read processing, and the LymphoSeq R package was used for repertoire analyses. Clonality was computed as 1 minus normalized Shannon entropy, and a Gini coefficient was also calculated for each TRB dataset. To infer phenotypes in unsorted samples, TRB sequences from sorted subsets of the recipient or donor were mapped onto unsorted samples from the same recipient. TCRdb took this table from immuneACCESS and kept in-frame rearrangements with V and J called. Such tables lack part of the clones; where checked against another copy, unresolved V genes explain under half of the gap, and the rest is unexplained. V and J calls and clone size are those listed in that table; D and trimming were worked out from the DNA. Across this sample there are about 31,000 clones, with roughly nine tenths seen only once. The ten largest clones capture 0.1% to 0.12% of the sample.

V lost 4 bases and J lost 8 bases, and the count of bases not matched to a germline gene is 21. The germline V gene gives CDR1 as SGHDN and CDR2 as FVKESK. Reading from cysteine to phenylalanine, the CDR3 counts 18 amino acids. The entry retains the CDR3 DNA only, 54 bases that are in frame from base 1. The rearranged segments are TRBV14 and TRBJ1-1, and 8 junction bases match TRBD1. Sample: naive CD4+ T cells sorted from blood. The source of this sequence is a man aged 30 to 39 in good health and a related stem cell transplant donor. The nucleotide sequence reads TGTGCCAGCAGCCTCCGGCCAGGGGGCGTCGCGGGGGCAGTGGAAGCTTTCTTT. It encodes CASSLRPGGVAGAVEAFF.